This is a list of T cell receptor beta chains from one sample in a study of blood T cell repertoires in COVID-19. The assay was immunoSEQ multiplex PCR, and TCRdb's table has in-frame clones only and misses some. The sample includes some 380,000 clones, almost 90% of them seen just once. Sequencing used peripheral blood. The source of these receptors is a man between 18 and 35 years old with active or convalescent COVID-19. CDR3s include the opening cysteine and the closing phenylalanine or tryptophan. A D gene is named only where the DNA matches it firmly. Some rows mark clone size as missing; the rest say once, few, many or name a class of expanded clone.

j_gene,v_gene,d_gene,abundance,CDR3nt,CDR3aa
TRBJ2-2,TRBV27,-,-,TGTGCCAGCAGTTTTTGGAGGACCGGGGAGCTGTTTTTT,CASSFWRTGELFF
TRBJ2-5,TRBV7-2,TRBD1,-,TGTGCCAGCAGCTCACAGGGGGCGCGAGGGGAGACCCAGTACTTC,CASSSQGARGETQYF
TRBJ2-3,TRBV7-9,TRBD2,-,TGTGCCAGCAGCTTAGGGACTAGCGGGAGAGATACGCAGTATTTT,CASSLGTSGRDTQYF
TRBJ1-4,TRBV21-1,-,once,TGTGCCAGCCGCACGACGACGGGACAGGGGCAAACTAATGAAAAACTGTTTTTT,CASRTTTGQGQTNEKLFF
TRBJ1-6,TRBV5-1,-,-,TGCGCCAGCAGCTCGGGGGGGGATTCACCCCTCCACTTT,CASSSGGDSPLHF
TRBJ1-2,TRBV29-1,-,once,TGCAGCGTTGAAGAGGAGGAGGGCTACACCTTC,CSVEEEEGYTF
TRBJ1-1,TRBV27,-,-,TGTGCCAGCATAGGCAGGGGAATGAACACTGAAGCTTTCTTT,CASIGRGMNTEAFF
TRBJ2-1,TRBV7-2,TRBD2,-,TGTGCCAGCAGCCTCGGAGCGGGGGGGCTTGTGAATGAGCAGTTCTTC,CASSLGAGGLVNEQFF
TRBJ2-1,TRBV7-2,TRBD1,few,TGTGCCAGCAGCTGGGACAGCTCCTACAATGAGCAGTTCTTC,CASSWDSSYNEQFF
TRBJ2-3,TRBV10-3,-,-,TGTGCCATCAGTGCCCGTCAGGGGACAGATACGCAGTATTTT,CAISARQGTDTQYF
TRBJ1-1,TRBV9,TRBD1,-,TGTGCCAGCAGCATGACGACAGGGTTGAACACTGAAGCTTTCTTT,CASSMTTGLNTEAFF
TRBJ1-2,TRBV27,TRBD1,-,TGTGCCAGCAGACCGAGGGGACAGGGGAGCCATGGCTACACCTTC,CASRPRGQGSHGYTF
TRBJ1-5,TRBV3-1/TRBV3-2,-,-,TGTGCCAGCAGCCAAGCGTCTAGCAATCAGCCCCAGCATTTT,CASSQASSNQPQHF
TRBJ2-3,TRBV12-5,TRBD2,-,TGTGCTAGTGGTTTGATCCTGGGGCTAGCGGGAGGACCTTCTAGCACAGATACGCAGTATTTT,CASGLILGLAGGPSSTDTQYF
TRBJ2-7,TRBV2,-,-,TGTGCCAGCGGTAGCGGACCCTACGAGCAGTACTTC,CASGSGPYEQYF
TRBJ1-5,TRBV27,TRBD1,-,TGTGCCAGCAGTTCACGGGACAGGAGGAATCAGCCCCAGCATTTT,CASSSRDRRNQPQHF
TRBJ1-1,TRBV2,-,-,TGTGCCAGCTTTAAGGCGGGGGTGAACACTGAAGCTTTCTTT,CASFKAGVNTEAFF
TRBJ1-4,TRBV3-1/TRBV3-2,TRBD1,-,TGTGCCAGCAGCCTCTTACAGGGGGGCCGGGGTGAAAAACTGTTTTTT,CASSLLQGGRGEKLFF
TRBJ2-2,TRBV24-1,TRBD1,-,TGTGCCACCAGTGACCCGACAGGGGGCAACACCGGGGAGCTGTTTTTT,CATSDPTGGNTGELFF
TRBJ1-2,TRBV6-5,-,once,TGTGCCAGCAGTTTAGGCAGGGGCGTTGGGTACACCTTC,CASSLGRGVGYTF
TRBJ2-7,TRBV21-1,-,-,TGTGCCAGCAGCAAAGCTTATGGACAGGGTCGCCCCTACGAGCAGTACTTC,CASSKAYGQGRPYEQYF
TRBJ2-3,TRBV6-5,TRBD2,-,TGTGCCAGCAGGGGACTAGCGGGGAGCACAGATACGCAGTATTTT,CASRGLAGSTDTQYF
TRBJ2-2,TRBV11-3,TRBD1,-,TGTGCCAGCAGCTTTTCTGGGACAGGGGACACCGGGGAGCTGTTTTTT,CASSFSGTGDTGELFF
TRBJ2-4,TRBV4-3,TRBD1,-,TGCGCCAGCAGCCAAGGGAGGGGGACAGGGGGAGTTGGGAACATTCAGTACTTC,CASSQGRGTGGVGNIQYF
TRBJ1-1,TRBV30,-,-,TGTGCCTGGAGTGTACTTATCAGGGGCCCGAACACTGAAGCTTTCTTT,CAWSVLIRGPNTEAFF
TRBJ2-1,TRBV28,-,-,TGTGCCAGCAGTTTATCTCTACAGGAGCAGTTCTTC,CASSLSLQEQFF
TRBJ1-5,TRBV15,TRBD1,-,TGTGCCACCAGAGAGGGGGGACAGGCGGGCCAGCCCCAGCATTTT,CATREGGQAGQPQHF